This TCR beta chain emerged from a study of blood T cell repertoires in COVID-19. Overall study context: Collection of acute and convalescent COVID-19 samples took place in the United States, Italy and Spain.

CDR1 SGHVS and CDR2 FQNEAQ come from the germline V gene. V lost 5 bases to trimming and J lost 10 bases; unmatched junction nucleotides: 7. The CDR3 is 14 amino acids. In the authors' methods: From reference gene primer amplification, estimates of nucleated cell counts were derived. The table came from immunoSEQ multiplex PCR; TCRdb's copy has only in-frame clones and leaves some out. The V and J calls and the clone size are those of that table, but D and trimming were determined from the DNA. In the table there are fewer than 200,000 clones, roughly 84% of which are singletons. Participants' reported clinical history set cohort assignment.

The sequence derives from a woman aged 25 to 39 who had been exposed to COVID-19. Sequenced material: PBMCs or T cells enriched from blood (not recorded which). V is TRBV7-8 and J is TRBJ1-6; 8 bases line up with TRBD1. CDR3 residues: CASSEGQGPSPLHF. DNA of the CDR3: TGTGCCAGCAGCGAAGGACAGGGCCCCTCACCCCTCCACTTT.